What follows is one TCR beta chain and its context. Its specificity is not known. This record belongs to a study of graft-versus-host responses after intestinal transplantation. For the study at large: The transplants performed in recipients were multivisceral, liver-intestinal, or isolated intestinal. Anti-thymocyte globulin was used for induction in all recipients, who then took tacrolimus and steroids for roughly 3 years. General study results and limits: Elevated graft-versus-host to host-versus-graft clonal ratios in allografts were recorded for patients with graft-donor T cell macrochimerism. Recipient-marrow GvH clones were detected, some having first appeared in ileum or blood.

The V segment lost 2 bases and the J segment 8 bases; nucleotides outside the gene matches: 8. This CDR3 has 15 residues. Germline assignment: CDR1 MNHEY and CDR2 SVGAGI. Generated by immunoSEQ multiplex PCR, the TCRdb table keeps only in-frame clones and is missing some. The data hold 20,000 to 30,000 clones, with less than 90% observed a single time. This chain connects TRBV6-5 to TRBJ2-1, with 8 bases matching TRBD2. This TCR was recovered from a human patient who received an intestinal transplant, so some T cells may come from the graft donor. Specimen: PBMCs, collected approximately four weeks after intestinal transplant. Here the CDR3 reads CASSYGSGGTDEQFF. The CDR3 nucleotides are TGTGCCAGCAGTTACGGGAGCGGGGGAACGGATGAGCAGTTCTTC.